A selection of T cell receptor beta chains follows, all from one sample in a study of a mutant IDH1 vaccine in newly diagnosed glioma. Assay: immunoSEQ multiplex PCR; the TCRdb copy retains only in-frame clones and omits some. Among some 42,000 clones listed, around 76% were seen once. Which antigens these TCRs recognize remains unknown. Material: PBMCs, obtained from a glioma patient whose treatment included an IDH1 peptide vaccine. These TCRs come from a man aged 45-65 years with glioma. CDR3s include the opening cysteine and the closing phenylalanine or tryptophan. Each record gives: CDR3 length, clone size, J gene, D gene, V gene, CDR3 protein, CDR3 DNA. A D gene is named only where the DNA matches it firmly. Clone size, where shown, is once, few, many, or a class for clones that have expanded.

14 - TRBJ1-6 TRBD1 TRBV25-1 CASSRTGGDSPLHF TGTGCCAGCAGCCGGACAGGGGGGGATTCACCCCTCCACTTT
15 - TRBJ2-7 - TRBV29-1 CSVEVAKASSYEQYF TGCAGCGTTGAAGTCGCTAAGGCAAGCTCCTACGAGCAGTACTTC
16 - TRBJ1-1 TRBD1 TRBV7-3 CASSSTPGQTNTEAFF TGTGCCAGCAGCTCCACTCCGGGACAGACGAACACTGAAGCTTTCTTT
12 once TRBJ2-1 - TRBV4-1 CASSQASGEQFF TGCGCCAGCAGCCAAGCCAGCGGTGAGCAGTTCTTC
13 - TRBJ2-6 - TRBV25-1 CASRSSGANVLTF TGTGCCAGCAGGAGCTCTGGGGCCAACGTCCTGACTTTC
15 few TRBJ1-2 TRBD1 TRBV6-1 CASSEKGTVNYGYTF TGTGCCAGCAGTGAAAAGGGGACAGTTAACTATGGCTACACCTTC
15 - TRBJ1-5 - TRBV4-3 CASSPSWGARQPQHF TGCGCCAGCAGCCCAAGTTGGGGGGCTCGTCAGCCCCAGCATTTT
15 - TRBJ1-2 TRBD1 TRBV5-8 CASGPPGGLNYGYTF TGTGCCAGCGGGCCCCCAGGGGGCCTTAACTATGGCTACACCTTC
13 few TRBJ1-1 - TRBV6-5 CASSSPLGTEAFF TGTGCCAGCAGTTCGCCATTAGGCACTGAAGCTTTCTTT
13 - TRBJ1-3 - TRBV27 CASSRQTGNTIYF TGTGCCAGCAGTCGGCAGACTGGAAACACCATATATTTT
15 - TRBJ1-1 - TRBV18 CASSLRSGGETEAFF TGTGCCAGCTCACTCCGGAGTGGGGGTGAGACTGAAGCTTTCTTT
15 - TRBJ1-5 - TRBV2 CASTQKGDGNQPQHF TGTGCCAGCACCCAAAAGGGGGACGGTAATCAGCCCCAGCATTTT
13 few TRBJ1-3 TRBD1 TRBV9 CATGTGRSDTIYF TGTGCCACCGGGACAGGGCGTTCGGACACCATATATTTT
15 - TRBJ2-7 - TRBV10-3 CAISEGGPGVYEQYF TGTGCCATCAGTGAAGGGGGACCGGGGGTATACGAGCAGTACTTC
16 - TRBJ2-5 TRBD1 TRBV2 CASSSNDRGLEETQYF TGTGCCAGCAGTTCAAATGACAGGGGTCTGGAAGAGACCCAGTACTTC
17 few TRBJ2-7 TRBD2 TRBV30 CAWSIGLAGRSSYEQYF TGTGCCTGGAGTATCGGACTAGCGGGGAGGAGCTCCTACGAGCAGTACTTC
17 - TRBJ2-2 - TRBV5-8 CASSFRTGSQGTGELFF TGTGCCAGCAGCTTCCGGACGGGGAGCCAGGGGACCGGGGAGCTGTTTTTT
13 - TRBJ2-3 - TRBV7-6 CASSPLGADTQYF TGTGCCAGCAGCCCTTTAGGGGCCGATACGCAGTATTTT
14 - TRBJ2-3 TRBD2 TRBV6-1 CASRVAGATDTQYF TGTGCCAGCAGGGTAGCGGGGGCGACAGATACGCAGTATTTT
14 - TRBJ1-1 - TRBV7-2 CASSWGRRDTEAFF TGTGCCAGCAGCTGGGGGCGCCGGGACACTGAAGCTTTCTTT
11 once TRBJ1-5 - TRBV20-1 CSAGPNQPQHF TGCAGTGCTGGACCCAATCAGCCCCAGCATTTT
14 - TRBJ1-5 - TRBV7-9 CASSLGVSNQPQHF TGTGCCAGCAGCTTAGGGGTTAGCAATCAGCCCCAGCATTTT
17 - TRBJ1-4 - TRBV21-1 CASSKRQRQTTNEKLFF TGTGCCAGCAGCAAAAGGCAGAGACAGACAACTAATGAAAAACTGTTTTTT
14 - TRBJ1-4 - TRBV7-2 CASSLGLTGEKLFF TGTGCCAGCAGCTTAGGGTTGACAGGTGAAAAACTGTTTTTT
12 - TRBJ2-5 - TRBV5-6 CASSFPEETQYF TGTGCCAGCAGCTTTCCAGAAGAGACCCAGTACTTC
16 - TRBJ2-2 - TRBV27 CASSYVGLRDTGELFF TGTGCCAGTTCGTACGTCGGGTTACGGGACACCGGGGAGCTGTTTTTT
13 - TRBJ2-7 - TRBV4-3 CASSQDGASEQYF TGCGCCAGCAGCCAAGATGGGGCCTCCGAGCAGTACTTC
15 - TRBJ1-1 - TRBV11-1 CASSVSDGMNTEAFF TGTGCCAGCAGCGTCTCGGACGGCATGAACACTGAAGCTTTCTTT
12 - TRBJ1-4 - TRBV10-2 CASSVGPQSVFF TGCGCCAGCAGTGTTGGACCTCAAAGTGTGTTTTTT
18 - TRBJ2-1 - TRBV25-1 CASSGGPGTLPSYNEQFF TGTGCCAGCAGTGGAGGCCCTGGGACTCTTCCCTCCTACAATGAGCAGTTCTTC
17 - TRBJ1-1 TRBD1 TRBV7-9 CASSFGVGDRANTEAFF TGTGCCAGCAGCTTTGGCGTAGGGGACAGAGCCAACACTGAAGCTTTCTTT
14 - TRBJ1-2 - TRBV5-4 CASSFQGANYGYTF TGTGCCAGCAGCTTCCAGGGTGCTAACTATGGCTACACCTTC
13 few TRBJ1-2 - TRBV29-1 CSGATATSGGYTF TGCAGCGGGGCGACAGCTACCAGCGGTGGCTACACCTTC
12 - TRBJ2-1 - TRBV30 CAWSRTSDEQFF TGTGCCTGGAGTAGGACGAGCGATGAGCAGTTCTTC
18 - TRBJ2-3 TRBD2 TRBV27 CASSFSASGGRSTDTQYF TGTGCCAGCAGTTTTTCGGCTAGCGGGGGCCGAAGCACAGATACGCAGTATTTT
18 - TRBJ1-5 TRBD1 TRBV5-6 CASSTGTGSEIVNQPQHF TGTGCCAGCAGCACCGGGACAGGAAGTGAGATTGTCAATCAGCCCCAGCATTTT